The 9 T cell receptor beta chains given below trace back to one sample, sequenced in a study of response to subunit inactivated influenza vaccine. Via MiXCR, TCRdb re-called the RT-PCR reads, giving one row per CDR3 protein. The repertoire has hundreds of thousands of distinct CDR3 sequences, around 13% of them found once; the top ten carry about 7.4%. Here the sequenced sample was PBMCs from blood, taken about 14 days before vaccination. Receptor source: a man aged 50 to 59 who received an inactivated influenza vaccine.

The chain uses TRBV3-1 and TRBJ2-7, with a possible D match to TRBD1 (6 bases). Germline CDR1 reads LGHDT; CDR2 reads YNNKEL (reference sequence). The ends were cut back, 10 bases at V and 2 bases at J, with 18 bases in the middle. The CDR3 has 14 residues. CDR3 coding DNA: TGTGCCACCAGGAGACAGGTTTACCCCTACGAGCAGTACTTC. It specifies CATRRQVYPYEQYF.

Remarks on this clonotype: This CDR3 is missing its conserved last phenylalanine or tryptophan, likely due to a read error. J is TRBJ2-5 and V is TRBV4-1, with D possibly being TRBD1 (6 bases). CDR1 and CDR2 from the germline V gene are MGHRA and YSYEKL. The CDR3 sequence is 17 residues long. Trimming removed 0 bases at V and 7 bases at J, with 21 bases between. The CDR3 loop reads CASSQEYVQGNRGTQYY. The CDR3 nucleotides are TGCGCCAGCAGCCAAGAGTACGTCCAGGGGAACCGGGGGACCCAGTACTAC.

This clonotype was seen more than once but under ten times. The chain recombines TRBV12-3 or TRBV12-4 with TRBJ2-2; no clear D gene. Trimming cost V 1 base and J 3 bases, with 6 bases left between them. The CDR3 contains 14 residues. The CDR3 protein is CASSLGHYTGELFF. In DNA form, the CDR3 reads TGTGCCAGCAGTTTAGGGCACTACACCGGGGAGCTGTTTTTT.

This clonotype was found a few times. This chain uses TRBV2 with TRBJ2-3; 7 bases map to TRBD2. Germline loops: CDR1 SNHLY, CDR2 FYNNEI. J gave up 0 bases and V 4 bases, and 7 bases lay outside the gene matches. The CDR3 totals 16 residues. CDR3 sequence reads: CASSVLGRGSTDTQYF. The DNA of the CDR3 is TGTGCCAGCAGTGTGTTGGGGCGGGGGAGCACAGATACGCAGTATTTT.

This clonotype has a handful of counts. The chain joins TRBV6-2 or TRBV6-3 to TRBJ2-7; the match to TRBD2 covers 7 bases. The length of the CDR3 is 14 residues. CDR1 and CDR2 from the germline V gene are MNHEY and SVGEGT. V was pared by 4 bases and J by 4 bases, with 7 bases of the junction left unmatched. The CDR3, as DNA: TGTGCCAGCAGTTGGGGGGGGACTTCTTACGAGCAGTACTTC. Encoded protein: CASSWGGTSYEQYF.

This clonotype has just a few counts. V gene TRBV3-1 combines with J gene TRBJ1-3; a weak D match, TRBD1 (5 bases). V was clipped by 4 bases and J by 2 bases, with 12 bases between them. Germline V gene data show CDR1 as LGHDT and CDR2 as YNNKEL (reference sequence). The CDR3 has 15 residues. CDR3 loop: CASSLTGHPGNTIYF. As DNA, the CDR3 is TGTGCCAGCAGCCTTACAGGTCACCCTGGAAACACCATATATTTT.

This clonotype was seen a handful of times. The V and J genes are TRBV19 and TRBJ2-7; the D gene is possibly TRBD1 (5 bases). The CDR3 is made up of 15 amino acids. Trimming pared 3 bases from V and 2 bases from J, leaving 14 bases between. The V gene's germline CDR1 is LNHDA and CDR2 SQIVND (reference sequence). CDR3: CASSIGQGYTYEQYF. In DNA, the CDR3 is TGTGCCAGTAGTATCGGTCAGGGCTACACCTACGAGCAGTACTTC.

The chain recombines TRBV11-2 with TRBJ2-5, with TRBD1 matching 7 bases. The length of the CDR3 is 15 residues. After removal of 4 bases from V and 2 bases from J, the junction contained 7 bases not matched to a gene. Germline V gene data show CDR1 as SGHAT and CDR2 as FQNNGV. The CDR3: CASSSHEGAQETQYF. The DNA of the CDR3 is TGTGCCAGCAGCTCTCACGAGGGGGCACAAGAGACCCAGTACTTC. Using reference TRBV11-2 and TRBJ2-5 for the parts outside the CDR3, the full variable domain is EAGVAQSPRYKIIEKRQSVAFWCNPISGHATLYWYQQILGQGPKLLIQFQNNGVVDDSQLPKDRFSAERLKGVDSTLKIQPAKLEDSAVYLCASSSHEGAQETQYFGPGTRLLVL.

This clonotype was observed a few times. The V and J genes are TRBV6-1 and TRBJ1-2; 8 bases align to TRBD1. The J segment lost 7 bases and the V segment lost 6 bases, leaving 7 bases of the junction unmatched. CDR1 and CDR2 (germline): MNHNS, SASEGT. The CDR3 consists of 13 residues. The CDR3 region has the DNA TGTGCCAGCAGCCCGGGACAGGCGAGTGGCTACACCTTC. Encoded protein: CASSPGQASGYTF.